This entry describes one T cell receptor (beta chain). Its binding antigen is unknown. Base qualities were left out, and no much larger clone turns up one base away. The sample belongs to a study of T cell responses to AZD1222 COVID-19 vaccine (dated by TCRdb to about 2021). A note on the overall study: TCR sequencing was performed for some 250 trial participants, of whom 207 were given two doses of AZD1222 and some 26 were given two doses of MenACWY control vaccine. Trial participants were enrolled by age into subgroups of 18-55, 56-69 and 70-plus years, and 148, 28 and 57 TCR-sequenced participants, respectively, were included in these subgroups. What the authors observed across the whole study: After two AZD1222 doses, spike-specific TCR breadth and depth were significantly higher than at day 0 and than in MenACWY recipients. Reportedly, almost half of the unique spike-specific TCRs recognized epitopes lying outside the regions that are mutated in the B.1.351 and B.1.1.7 variants. No day 14 peak-response samples were available, so repertoires were characterized only after the peak T cell response. Participants were mostly white British and included more females than males, and it was suggested by the authors that clonal diversity may have been underestimated. Conclusions about previously exposed vaccinees are limited because only 5 or 6 AZD1222 recipients were SARS-CoV-2 seropositive at baseline. In the small 56-69-year group, the increase in depth fell short of significance, most likely because of low power. The vaccine-associated CD4 TCRs covered the entire spike protein, and the dominant responses fell in regions 160-218 and 743-854.

The CDR3 regions of human TCRbeta chains were subjected to immunosequencing. The original methods were these. Repertoire TCRs were checked for matches against a reference library of SARS-CoV-2-specific TCRs that had been generated using the MIRA antigen-specificity platform. Breadth was defined as the fraction of unique TCRs that were SARS-CoV-2-associated, and depth was defined as the fraction of total T cells that were SARS-CoV-2-associated. Using the MIRA data, every spike-specific TCR was mapped to the spike region that the TCR reacted to and assigned to either a CD4 or a CD8 class. Log10-transformed breadth and depth values were compared by one-way ANOVA with Sidak's multiple comparisons tests. TCRdb holds this immuneACCESS table with in-frame rearrangements only. Some clones are missing; in checked studies, unresolved V genes explain under half, and the rest has no known cause. V and J calls plus clone size are reproduced from that table; the DNA served to infer D and trimming. The sample contains 80,000 to 90,000 clones, approximately 87% of them found a single time. Approximately 5% of the sample comes from the top ten.

This specimen's time point label, interpreted: baseline before first vaccination. In the paper's terms, the treatment or condition label means: meningococcal conjugate vaccine given as trial control. Samples from vaccinated people were obtained from the UK trials COV001 and COV002, which included a single-blind randomized controlled phase 2/3 trial of AZD1222 (ChAdOx1 nCoV-19) in healthy adults. Trial participant PBMC samples were collected at day 0 and day 28 after the second dose for TCRbeta chain sequencing. CDR1 LGHDT and CDR2 YNNKEL are derived from the germline V gene (reference sequence). V is clipped by 0 bases and J by 13 bases, and the sequence between their germline boundaries is 14 bases long. Counted from cysteine to phenylalanine, this CDR3 has 13 amino acids. The kept DNA is CDR3 alone, 39 bases in frame from the first base.

The V and J genes are TRBV3-1 (or the pseudogene TRBV3-2) and TRBJ2-3; the D assignment is uncertain and may be TRBD1 or TRBD2, with 5 bases supporting each. Sequencing used peripheral blood, obtained on day 0 of MenACWY control vaccination. The TCR originated in an adult in good health. The nucleotide sequence reads TGTGCCAGCAGCCAAGATGCCGGGGCCTCTAAGTATTTT. The encoded protein is CASSQDAGASKYF.